This TCR beta chain was documented in a study of T-cell reconstitution after alpha-beta-depleted transplantation in children. Whole-study findings and limits: Surviving thymic progenitors and recipient T cells were the source of high TCRbeta diversity at day 60 in some patients. Reportedly, only several hundred clones from non-depleted graft cells drove alpha-beta T-cell counts at about two months.

Unique molecular identifiers were incorporated into the prepared TCRbeta library. TCRdb itself ran the PCR reads through MiXCR, one entry per CDR3 protein. The sample has hundreds of thousands of distinct CDR3 sequences; less than 15% are singletons. The germline V and J ends were trimmed by 6 bases and 2 bases, with 16 bases remaining between them. The CDR3 length is 16 residues. Germline V lookup: CDR1 KGHSH, CDR2 LQKENI. This clonotype was seen more than once but under ten times. What it recognizes is unknown. The chain joins TRBV18 to TRBJ2-2, with a possible D match to TRBD1 (6 bases). This specimen was PBMCs, taken before TCRalphabeta/CD19-depleted stem cell transplant. This TCR came from a girl aged 2 to 9 with congenital amegakaryocytic thrombocytopenia, due to receive a stem cell transplant. CDR3 sequence (DNA): TGTGCCAGCTCCTACGCTAGTGGGACAAACACCGGGGAGCTGTTTTTT. Translated, it gives CASSYASGTNTGELFF.